These 27 T cell receptor beta chains came from one sample sequenced in a study of OX40 agonist ivuxolimab in advanced cancers. Using immunoSEQ multiplex PCR, the repertoire was profiled, and TCRdb retains in-frame clones only, with some absent. Of 50,000 to 60,000 clones in the sample, about 88% are singletons; the top ten hold roughly 13%. This specimen consisted of CD4+ or CD8+ T cells sorted from blood, obtained in a trial of the OX40 agonist ivuxolimab. These receptors originate from an adult with an advanced solid tumor such as melanoma, head and neck, liver or kidney cancer.

The genes are TRBV30 and TRBJ2-3, with 9 bases lining up with TRBD2. This CDR3 has 17 amino acids. CDR1 is GTSNPN and CDR2 is SVGIG in the germline V gene (reference sequence). V shed 2 bases and J 5 bases; nucleotides not matched to a gene: 14. CDR3 in DNA: TGTGCCTGGAGTTCAGGGGCCTGGGGTAGCGGGGGAGATACGCAGTATTTT. Translating gives CAWSSGAWGSGGDTQYF.

The chain joins TRBV29-1 to TRBJ1-1; perhaps TRBD1 as D (5 bases). V was clipped by 5 bases and J by 7 bases, with 11 bases between them. This CDR3 region has 11 residues. Looked up from germline, CDR1 is SQVTM and CDR2 is ANQGSEA. The CDR3 bases are TGCAGCGTTCAGCTTGGGGGTGAAGCTTTCTTT. As protein: CSVQLGGEAFF.

The chain recombines TRBV5-6 with TRBJ2-7, with D possibly TRBD2 on 5 matching bases. Between the trimmed V and J ends, which lost 3 bases and 7 bases, there was a span of 11 bases. This CDR3 has 12 residues. Germline CDR1 and CDR2: SGHDT and YYEEEE. The DNA of the CDR3 is TGTGCCAGCAGCTCCCGGTGGAGGGAGCAGTACTTC. Translating it yields CASSSRWREQYF.

This chain links TRBV6-1 with TRBJ2-4; 7 bases are a match to TRBD2. The V gene end was trimmed by 1 base and the J gene end by 0 bases; junction bases not matched to a gene: 9. The CDR3 runs to 18 residues. Per germline, CDR1 MNHNS and CDR2 SASEGT. CDR3 in DNA: TGTGCCAGCAGTGAAGGAGTGGGCGGGGGACTAGCCAAAAACATTCAGTACTTC. The encoded protein is CASSEGVGGGLAKNIQYF.

This clone was detected once. V gene TRBV15 combines with J gene TRBJ2-2; 7 bases match TRBD1. The CDR3 extends over 16 amino acids. V trimming: 8 bases; J trimming: 0 bases; junction bases outside the gene matches: 9. Looked up from germline, CDR1 is LNHNV and CDR2 is YYDKDF (reference sequence). CDR3 sequence reads: CATRDSFLPNTGELFF. CDR3 sequence (DNA): TGTGCCACCCGGGACAGCTTTTTACCGAACACCGGGGAGCTGTTTTTT.

This chain uses TRBV25-1 with TRBJ1-5; no reliable D call. CDR3 size: 11 residues. V dropped 10 bases and J dropped 6 bases, with 10 bases sitting between them. Germline V gene data show CDR1 as MGHDK and CDR2 as SYGVNS. CDR3 nucleotide sequence: TGTGCCAACCCTTCGAGTCAGCCCCAGCATTTT. It translates to CANPSSQPQHF.

The gene calls are TRBV27 and TRBJ2-2; TRBD1 might be the D (5 bases). Germline CDR1 and CDR2: MNHEY and SMNVEV (reference sequence). The CDR3 length is 15 residues. Trimming removed 4 bases from V and 4 bases from J, with 13 bases in between. The CDR3: CASSSTLQGTGELFF. CDR3 DNA sequence: TGTGCCAGCAGTTCCACCCTGCAGGGCACCGGGGAGCTGTTTTTT.

This clone was seen more than once but under ten times. The chain couples TRBV5-1 to TRBJ2-7; TRBD1 agrees at 7 bases. CDR1 and CDR2 (germline): SGHRS, YFSETQ. The CDR3 loop spans 14 amino acids. V was clipped by 3 bases and J by 0 bases; unmatched bases: 3. This CDR3 reads CASSWGQNSYEQYF. CDR3 nucleotides: TGCGCCAGCAGCTGGGGACAGAACTCCTACGAGCAGTACTTC.

This chain uses TRBV7-8 with TRBJ1-5; 7 bases agree with TRBD1. Germline V gene lookup returns CDR1 SGHVS and CDR2 FQNEAQ. CDR3 length equals 14 residues. V was clipped by 8 bases and J by 0 bases; unmatched bases: 4. The CDR3 coding sequence is TGTGCCAGCGAAGGGACAGATAGCAATCAGCCCCAGCATTTT. This codes for CASEGTDSNQPQHF.

The chain links TRBV7-9 to TRBJ2-1; unclear D gene. Per the germline V gene, CDR1 is SEHNR and CDR2 is FQNEAQ (reference sequence). V was clipped by 6 bases and J by 9 bases, with 12 bases between them. This CDR3 spans 12 amino acids. The CDR3 protein is CASRFQVFEQFF. Here the CDR3 DNA reads TGTGCCAGCAGGTTTCAGGTTTTTGAGCAGTTCTTC.

The chain combines TRBV4-1 with TRBJ1-1, with 7 bases identical to TRBD1. The CDR3 has 15 residues. V was pared by 3 bases and J by 2 bases, with 6 bases of the junction left unmatched. The germline V gene has CDR1 MGHRA and CDR2 YSYEKL. CDR3 residues: CASSQDGQANTEAFF. CDR3 DNA: TGCGCCAGCAGCCAGGACGGACAGGCCAACACTGAAGCTTTCTTT.

The V gene is TRBV30, the J gene TRBJ2-1; 7 bases line up with TRBD1. The CDR3 has 14 amino acids. The germline gives CDR1 GTSNPN, CDR2 SVGIG (reference sequence). V was clipped by 3 bases and J by 4 bases; unmatched bases: 6. Here the CDR3 DNA reads TGTGCCTGGAGCAAGGGGGCGGGTTACAATGAGCAGTTCTTC. As protein: CAWSKGAGYNEQFF.

The V and J genes are TRBV5-6 and TRBJ2-7; D is ambiguous. V was shortened by 4 bases and J by 3 bases, with 8 bases between the two germline ends. Germline lookup yields CDR1 SGHDT and CDR2 YYEEEE. The CDR3 sequence is 12 residues long. CDR3 DNA sequence: TGTGCCAGCAGCGTCAAGATCTACGAGCAGTACTTC. It specifies CASSVKIYEQYF.

CDR3: CASSPMGGGYNEQFF. The CDR3 DNA follows: TGTGCCAGCAGCCCTATGGGCGGGGGCTACAATGAGCAGTTCTTC. The chain joins TRBV6-4 to TRBJ2-1, with 7 nucleotides matching TRBD2. Germline trimming cut 6 bases from V and 3 bases from J; bases unmatched to any gene: 8. The CDR3 runs to 15 residues. Per germline, CDR1 MRHNA and CDR2 SNTAGT.

The rearrangement links TRBV5-4 to TRBJ1-2, with 8 bases that match TRBD1. J lost 8 bases, V lost 4 bases, and 10 bases had no gene match. The CDR3 has 14 residues. CDR1 SGHNT and CDR2 YYREEE come from the germline V gene (reference sequence). The CDR3 spells CASSPPTGAEGYTF. The CDR3 bases are TGTGCCAGCAGCCCGCCGACAGGGGCGGAGGGCTACACCTTC.

The V call is TRBV7-9, the J call TRBJ2-1; perhaps TRBD1 as D (6 bases). CDR3 size: 13 residues. CDR1 SEHNR and CDR2 FQNEAQ come from the germline V gene (reference sequence). V was pared by 6 bases and J by 7 bases, with 13 bases between. DNA for the CDR3: TGTGCCAGCAGTGAGCAGGGGTTAAATGAGCAGTTCTTC. This sequence encodes CASSEQGLNEQFF.

The rearrangement joins TRBV4-2 to TRBJ2-2; D remains unclear. Germline CDR1 is LGHNA and CDR2 is YNFKEQ. The CDR3 sequence is 11 residues long. The V and J ends lost 5 bases and 8 bases respectively, with 6 bases between them. The CDR3 DNA follows: TGTGCCAGCAGCTTCTCAGGGGAGCTGTTTTTT. It translates to CASSFSGELFF.

This clone came up once. This chain links TRBV4-1 with TRBJ2-7, with D possibly matching TRBD1 (6 bases). V lost 4 bases, J lost 6 bases, and 13 bases lay in between. In germline, CDR1 is MGHRA, CDR2 YSYEKL. The CDR3 contains 13 residues. The CDR3 is CASSRAKGVEQYF. The CDR3 nucleotides are TGCGCCAGCAGCCGAGCGAAGGGGGTCGAGCAGTACTTC.

This clone showed up just once. The chain carries TRBV9 and TRBJ2-1; 7 bases match TRBD2. The ends lost 4 bases at V and 4 bases at J; junction bases unmatched: 14. CDR1 and CDR2 from the germline V gene are SGDLS and YYNGEE. The CDR3 loop spans 17 amino acids. The CDR3 DNA is TGTGCCAGCAGCCATGGGACCGACGGGGGGAAATACAATGAGCAGTTCTTC. Translated: CASSHGTDGGKYNEQFF.

V is TRBV19 and J is TRBJ1-6; D not resolved. CDR3 length: 13 residues. V was trimmed by 3 bases and J by 11 bases, leaving 11 bases between them. The V gene's germline CDR1 is LNHDA and CDR2 SQIVND (reference sequence). CDR3 DNA: TGTGCCAGTAGTATGCGGCTCCAAGCACCCCTCCACTTT. Translating gives CASSMRLQAPLHF.

The chain joins TRBV5-1 to TRBJ2-1, with 11 bases matching TRBD1. J gave up 6 bases and V 4 bases, and 3 bases lay outside the gene matches. The CDR3 consists of 14 residues. Germline loops: CDR1 SGHRS, CDR2 YFSETQ. CDR3 nucleotide sequence: TGCGCCAGCAGCCCTGGGACAGGGGGCAATGAGCAGTTCTTC. It yields the protein CASSPGTGGNEQFF.

The rearrangement uses TRBV6-1 and TRBJ2-5; a possible D gene is TRBD1 (6 bases). The ends were cut back, 10 bases at V and 4 bases at J, with 16 bases in the middle. CDR3 length equals 13 residues. Germline V gives CDR1 MNHNS, CDR2 SASEGT. The CDR3 is CATVGTPRETQYF. The CDR3 coding sequence is TGTGCCACGGTGGGGACACCGAGAGAGACCCAGTACTTC.

This clone is a singleton in its sample. The chain has TRBV7-9 and TRBJ2-1; 8 bases are a match to TRBD1. Germline loops: CDR1 SEHNR, CDR2 FQNEAQ (reference sequence). The CDR3 length is 12 residues. Trimming took 6 bases from V and 10 from J; bases not matched to a gene: 5. The CDR3 reads CASSSGGREQFF. In DNA form, the CDR3 reads TGTGCCAGCAGTTCAGGGGGCAGGGAGCAGTTCTTC.

V gene TRBV6-5 combines with J gene TRBJ1-1; D unclear. The CDR3 is made up of 14 amino acids. Germline CDR1 is MNHEY and CDR2 is SVGAGI. The ends were cut back, 2 bases at V and 1 base at J, with 8 bases in the middle. The CDR3 nucleotides read TGTGCCAGCAGTTACACGTACGAGAACACTGAAGCTTTCTTT. Translating it yields CASSYTYENTEAFF.

This clone was detected only a few times. The J gene is TRBJ2-1, the V gene TRBV11-3, with TRBD1 matching over 8 bases. This CDR3 contains 13 residues. V lost 5 bases, J lost 8 bases, and 5 bases stayed unmatched. Germline V gene lookup returns CDR1 SGHNT and CDR2 YENEEA. CDR3 sequence reads: CASSHGQGDEQFF. As DNA, the CDR3 is TGTGCCAGCAGCCACGGACAGGGCGATGAGCAGTTCTTC. Together with reference TRBV11-3 and TRBJ2-1, the CDR3 gives the full variable domain: EAGVVQSPRYKIIEKKQPVAFWCNPISGHNTLYWYLQNLGQGPELLIRYENEEAVDDSQLPKDRFSAERLKGVDSTLKIQPAELGDSAVYLCASSHGQGDEQFFGPGTRLTVL.

The chain has TRBV19 and TRBJ2-3; TRBD1 aligns across 11 bases. Trimming cost V 3 bases and J 4 bases; bases outside gene matches: 3. CDR1 is LNHDA and CDR2 is SQIVND in the germline V gene (reference sequence). This CDR3 has 15 amino acids. The CDR3: CASSMDRGRADTQYF. The CDR3 DNA reads TGTGCCAGTAGTATGGACAGGGGGCGTGCAGATACGCAGTATTTT. Full variable domain (missing parts from reference TRBV19 and TRBJ2-3): DGGITQSPKYLFRKEGQNVTLSCEQNLNHDAMYWYRQDPGQGLRLIYYSQIVNDFQKGDIAEGYSVSREKKESFPLTVTSAQKNPTAFYLCASSMDRGRADTQYFGPGTRLTVL.

The V call is TRBV4-3, the J call TRBJ1-2; D is unresolved. Germline assignment: CDR1 LGHNA and CDR2 YSLEER. V lost 0 bases and J 11 bases, leaving 16 bases between the germline ends. The CDR3 totals 14 residues. Here the CDR3 DNA reads TGCGCCAGCAGCCAAGATAGAGGGCCAAGCGCGTACACCTTC. Protein sequence: CASSQDRGPSAYTF.